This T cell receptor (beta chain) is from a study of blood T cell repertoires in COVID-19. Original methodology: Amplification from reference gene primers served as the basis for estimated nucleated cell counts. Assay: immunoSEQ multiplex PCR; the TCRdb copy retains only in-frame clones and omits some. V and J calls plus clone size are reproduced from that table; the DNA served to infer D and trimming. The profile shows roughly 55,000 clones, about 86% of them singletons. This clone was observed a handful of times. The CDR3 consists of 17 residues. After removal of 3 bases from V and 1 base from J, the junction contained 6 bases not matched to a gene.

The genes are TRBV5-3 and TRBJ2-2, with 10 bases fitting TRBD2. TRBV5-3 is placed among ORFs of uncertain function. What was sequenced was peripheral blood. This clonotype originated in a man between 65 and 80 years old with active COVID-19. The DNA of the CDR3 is TGTGCCAGAAGCTGGGGACTAGCGCGCGAGAACACCGGGGAGCTGTTTTTT. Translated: CARSWGLARENTGELFF.